These 18 T cell receptor beta chains were sequenced from one sample in a study of blood T cell repertoires in COVID-19. Profiled with immunoSEQ multiplex PCR; TCRdb holds only in-frame clones, not every one. Of 110,000 to 150,000 clones in the sample, over 75% were seen once. The specimen sequenced was peripheral blood. These receptors came from a human donor in a cohort sampled during active COVID-19.

The genes are TRBV14 and TRBJ2-7; no clear D. The CDR3 consists of 13 residues. The ends were cut back, 3 bases at V and 5 bases at J, with 11 bases in the middle. Germline lookup yields CDR1 SGHDN and CDR2 FVKESK. The CDR3 loop is CASSHGQYHEQYF. The CDR3 DNA reads as TGTGCCAGCAGCCATGGGCAGTACCACGAGCAGTACTTC.

The V call is TRBV6-2 or TRBV6-3, the J call TRBJ2-7; the D gene is possibly TRBD1 (6 bases). Trimming took off 4 bases at V and 3 bases at J, with 7 bases between the two ends. CDR1 MNHEY and CDR2 SVGEGT come from the germline V gene. The CDR3 spans 12 residues. This CDR3 is CASSFRGYEQYF. CDR3 sequence (DNA): TGTGCCAGCAGTTTCAGGGGCTACGAGCAGTACTTC.

The chain couples TRBV2 to TRBJ1-4; 7 bases are shared with TRBD1. There are 14 residues in the CDR3. CDR1 is SNHLY, CDR2 FYNNEI, per germline. V trimming: 6 bases; J trimming: 8 bases; junction bases outside the gene matches: 9. The CDR3 sequence: CASRGYRGGEKLFF. CDR3 coding DNA: TGTGCCAGCAGAGGTTACAGGGGTGGGGAAAAACTGTTTTTT.

V is TRBV4-1 and J is TRBJ1-2; 7 positions match TRBD1. The CDR3 runs 13 residues. V dropped 1 base and J dropped 8; count of bases not matched to a gene: 4. CDR1 is MGHRA, CDR2 YSYEKL, per germline. For the CDR3, the DNA is TGCGCCAGCAGCCAAGGACCAGGGGGAGGCTACACCTTC. Protein sequence: CASSQGPGGGYTF.

The CDR3 sequence is CASSLGQGNEKLFF. In DNA form, the CDR3 reads TGTGCCAGCAGCTTAGGGCAGGGTAATGAAAAACTGTTTTTT. The chain carries TRBV7-9 and TRBJ1-4, with D possibly being TRBD1 (5 bases). The CDR3 extends over 14 amino acids. The germline V gene encodes CDR1 SEHNR and CDR2 FQNEAQ (reference sequence). The V end lost 1 base, the J end lost 4 bases, and 7 bases lay between the germline ends.

The V and J genes are TRBV9 and TRBJ2-1; D gene uncertain. The germline V and J ends were trimmed by 0 bases and 3 bases, with 4 bases remaining between them. In germline, CDR1 is SGDLS, CDR2 YYNGEE. CDR3 length: 13 amino acids. The DNA for the CDR3 is TGTGCCAGCAGCGTAGGCAGCTACAATGAGCAGTTCTTC. It encodes CASSVGSYNEQFF.

The chain joins TRBV5-1 to TRBJ1-1, with D maybe TRBD1 (5 bases). Between the trimmed V and J ends, which lost 0 bases and 6 bases, there was a span of 12 bases. This CDR3 region has 14 residues. Looked up from germline, CDR1 is SGHRS and CDR2 is YFSETQ. CDR3 in amino acids: CASSLEGLKAEAFF. CDR3 DNA sequence: TGCGCCAGCAGCTTGGAGGGGTTGAAGGCTGAAGCTTTCTTT.

The V and J genes are TRBV7-9 and TRBJ1-2; D is undetermined. This CDR3 region has 15 residues. Germline CDR1 and CDR2: SEHNR and FQNEAQ (reference sequence). V was cut by 0 bases and J by 4 bases, with 12 bases left in between. The DNA of the CDR3 is TGTGCCAGCAGCTTAGCGGAGGGTATTGGCTATGGCTACACCTTC. Translating gives CASSLAEGIGYGYTF.

This chain joins TRBV29-1 and TRBJ1-1; D is perhaps TRBD1 (6 bases). Germline V CDR1 and CDR2: SQVTM, ANQGSEA. The CDR3 is 15 residues long. V lost 6 bases and J 4 bases, leaving 21 bases between the germline ends. The CDR3 is CSVGDMGARGTEAFF. The DNA for the CDR3 is TGCAGCGTGGGGGATATGGGGGCCCGGGGCACTGAAGCTTTCTTT.

The gene calls are TRBV30 and TRBJ1-3; TRBD1 matches 7 bases. Germline loops: CDR1 GTSNPN, CDR2 SVGIG (reference sequence). V trimming: 3 bases; J trimming: 3 bases; junction bases outside the gene matches: 8. The CDR3 runs 15 residues. The CDR3 coding sequence is TGTGCCTGGAGCCCTATAGGGGGCTATGGAAACACCATATATTTT. Amino acid sequence: CAWSPIGGYGNTIYF.

The chain combines TRBV27 with TRBJ2-1, with TRBD1 identical over 9 bases. This CDR3 contains 14 residues. Germline V gives CDR1 MNHEY, CDR2 SMNVEV (reference sequence). V lost 5 bases, J lost 10 bases, and 9 bases stayed unmatched. CDR3 protein: CASSAPGQGKEQFF. CDR3 in DNA: TGTGCCAGCAGTGCTCCGGGACAGGGTAAGGAGCAGTTCTTC.

The chain is built from TRBV7-8 and TRBJ1-4; D perhaps matches TRBD1 (6 bases). This CDR3 region has 13 residues. The V end was cut by 4 bases, the J end by 7 bases, with 10 bases between. Germline lookup yields CDR1 SGHVS and CDR2 FQNEAQ. CDR3 residues: CASSSQGSEKLFF. The DNA for the CDR3 is TGTGCCAGCAGCTCGCAGGGGAGTGAAAAACTGTTTTTT.

The rearrangement joins TRBV10-3 to TRBJ2-1; 8 bases map to TRBD1. CDR1 is ENHRY, CDR2 SYGVKD, per germline. V lost 2 bases, J lost 13 bases, and 1 base stayed unmatched. This CDR3 contains 11 residues. CDR3 nucleotide sequence: TGTGCCATCAGTGAGACAGGGGGACAGTTCTTC. Protein: CAISETGGQFF.

This clone was detected only a few times. The chain combines TRBV15 with TRBJ1-5; no firm D call. Germline V gene lookup returns CDR1 LNHNV and CDR2 YYDKDF (reference sequence). CDR3 length: 16 residues. V was trimmed by 0 bases and J by 11 bases, leaving 20 bases between them. In DNA form, the CDR3 reads TGTGCCACCAGCAGAGATAATTCAGCGTCCGCTTCAGCCCAGCATTTT. Translating gives CATSRDNSASASAQHF.

The chain uses TRBV21-1 and TRBJ2-3; TRBD1, the D gene given by the table, was not confirmed from the DNA. TRBV21-1 is termed a pseudogene. The CDR3 loop spans 12 amino acids. CDR3 DNA sequence: TGTGCCAGACAGGGTTTCCGTCATACGCAGTATTTT. Amino acid sequence: CARQGFRHTQYF.

The chain carries TRBV2 and TRBJ2-2; D uncertain. CDR3 size: 12 residues. Germline-derived CDR1 and CDR2 are SNHLY and FYNNEI. V gave up 8 bases and J gave up 9 bases, with 13 bases separating them. DNA for the CDR3: TGTGCCAGCGAAGTCCGGGTGAGGGAGCTGTTTTTT. Its translation is CASEVRVRELFF.

The chain is built from TRBV5-4 and TRBJ1-1; D is perhaps TRBD1 (6 bases). The germline V gene has CDR1 SGHNT and CDR2 YYREEE (reference sequence). The germline V and J ends were trimmed by 0 bases and 5 bases, with 11 bases remaining between them. The CDR3 covers 14 residues. CDR3 DNA: TGTGCCAGCAGCTTGGAGGGGGAATTAACTGAAGCTTTCTTT. As protein: CASSLEGELTEAFF.

This chain links TRBV28 with TRBJ2-7, with 7 bases aligning to TRBD2. V shed 4 bases, J shed 7 bases, and the junction held 4 bases outside the gene matches. Germline values: CDR1 MDHEN, CDR2 SYDVKM. This CDR3 contains 12 residues. For the CDR3, the DNA is TGTGCCAGCAGTTCGACTAGCAGGGAGCAGTACGTC. Protein product: CASSSTSREQYV.